Given below is one T cell receptor (beta chain) in context. Its antigen remains unidentified. Qualities for individual bases were not recorded, and no much larger clone is one base off. This record belongs to a study of naive and memory T cell subsets (dated by TCRdb to the late 2010s). Regarding the complete study: The study applied an open-source, UMI-based TCR alpha and beta sequencing pipeline to sorted naive and memory peripheral blood T cell subsets. RNA was DNase-treated and reverse transcribed with TCR constant-region primers, mostly using SuperScript III. IgG serology results and the functional CMV T cell responses were in complete agreement.

V has 1 base trimmed and J has 2 bases trimmed; junction bases matching no gene number 10. The CDR1 and CDR2 encoded by the germline V gene are MNHEY and SVGEGT. The CDR3 runs 17 amino acids, cysteine and phenylalanine included. Only the CDR3 DNA is retained, 51 bases long and in frame from the first base. From the second PCR step onward, the TCR alpha chain libraries and the TCR beta chain libraries were amplified separately. The CMV status of each donor was determined by measuring IFNgamma production from CD4+ T cells after fresh PBMCs had been stimulated overnight with CMV viral lysate. Miltenyi beads were used first to positively select CD4 T cells, and CD8 T cells were then positively selected from the CD4-negative fraction. Cells were stained for CD3, CD4, CD8, CD45RA, CD27 and a live/dead dye and were sorted on a BD Aria II into four subsets based on CD45RA and CD27. Blood came from three healthy volunteers, each fractionated into CD4 and CD8 T cells and then into four differentiation subsets. Around 130 ml of peripheral blood was collected from each donor, and PBMC were isolated from the blood using Ficoll-Paque PLUS density-gradient centrifugation. After sorting, cells were lysed in RLT buffer, RNA was extracted using a Qiagen RNeasy kit, and the extracted RNA was stored at -80 degrees C.

The receptor library was made with UMI-ligation and nested PCR. The beta constant-region primer was an equimolar mix of two oligonucleotides covering both TRBC1 and TRBC2. Four rounds of PCR were used to amplify ligated cDNA, with nested alpha and beta constant-region primers being used together with the SP2 primer. A single-stranded oligonucleotide carrying the SP2 primer and a 12-nucleotide UMI was ligated to the 3' end of the cDNA by T4 RNA ligase 1. Incubation of the ligation reaction was carried out at 16 degrees C for about 19-24 hours. To avoid over-amplification, PCR2 was usually performed as a SYBR Green qPCR and halted once a predetermined threshold was reached. Apart from the first purification, every purification step used Agencourt AMPure XP magnetic beads. Library quantification was done by Qubit, followed by a TapeStation check on which the main peak was expected at around 650 bp. The pooled libraries were sequenced on an Illumina MiSeq using v2 2x251 paired-end kits, which usually yielded about 0.85-2 million reads per sample. Each sample's library went into the pool at 4 to 4.5 nM, and roughly 4.5-7.5% PhiX was added to help with cluster recognition. As for the original processing: Decombinator assigned V and J genes to Demultiplexor-processed FASTQ reads by tag matching, allowing a single base-pair mismatch. UMIs were used by Collapsinator to correct both sequencing errors and frequency errors arising from PCR heterogeneity. CDR3Translator translated TCRs and extracted CDR3s from the conserved cysteine to the FGXG phenylalanine, flagging non-productive sequences. Gini, Shannon entropy and inverse Simpson indices were calculated on repertoires that had been subsampled to equal numbers of UMI-defined TCRs. Clonotype abundance distributions were fitted to a power law by maximum likelihood within the linear range. On one naive CD8 sample, the pipeline and MIGEC gave similar UMI counts, unique TCR numbers and clonal distributions. A set of several thousand CMV-associated CDR3 sequences, compiled from VDJdb and a published dataset, was used to search the repertoires. Using fastp at Q25 and MiXCR, TCRdb reprocessed the public reads and kept productive beta chains. All rows with the same CDR3 protein become a single entry with the most common DNA and genes. The V and J calls, along with clone size, are taken from TCRdb and not from the paper's own processing. This sample comprises about 120,000 distinct CDR3 sequences, roughly 32% of them detected only once. Of the sample, roughly 0.9% falls within the top ten clones.

Summary of the overall study and its limitations: TCR abundance followed a power law whose exponent differed between naive and memory subsets but was consistent across the three individuals. After error correction, only a single occurrence was seen for over 95% of naive TCR sequences, so much steeper abundance distributions were produced than in memory subsets. Gini index rose and Shannon and inverse Simpson diversity fell from naive through CM, EM and EMRA in both CD4 and CD8 cells. The repertoire findings for the naive and memory subsets could not be validated against a ground truth because none was available. Single alpha or beta chain sequences, rather than paired alpha/beta receptors, were used to define clonotypes. RNA-based TCR counts may be influenced by expression changes linked to T cell activation and differentiation.

The sample comprised central memory CD4+ T cells from blood. The cell subset or site label for this specimen denotes: central memory, CD45RA- CD27+. This receptor was identified in a human donor in good health. Rearrangement joined TRBV6-2 or TRBV6-3 to TRBJ2-5; 7 middle bases align to TRBD2. The CDR3 corresponds to CASSYLGLRIGQETQYF. In nucleotides, the sequence is TGTGCCAGCAGTTACTTGGGACTACGGATAGGTCAAGAGACCCAGTACTTC.